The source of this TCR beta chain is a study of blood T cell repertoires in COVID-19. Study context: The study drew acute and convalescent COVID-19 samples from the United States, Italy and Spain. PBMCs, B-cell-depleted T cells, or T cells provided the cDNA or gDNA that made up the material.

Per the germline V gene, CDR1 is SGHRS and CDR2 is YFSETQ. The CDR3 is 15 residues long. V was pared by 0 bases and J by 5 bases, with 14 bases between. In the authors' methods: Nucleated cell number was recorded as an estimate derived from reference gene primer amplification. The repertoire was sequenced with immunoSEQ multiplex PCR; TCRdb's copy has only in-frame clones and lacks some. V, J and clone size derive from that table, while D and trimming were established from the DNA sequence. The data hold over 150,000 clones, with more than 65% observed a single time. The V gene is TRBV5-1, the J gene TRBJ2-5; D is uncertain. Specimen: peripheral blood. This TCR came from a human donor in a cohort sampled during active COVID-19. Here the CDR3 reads CASSLESPTWETQYF. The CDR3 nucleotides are TGCGCCAGCAGCTTGGAGTCGCCCACATGGGAGACCCAGTACTTC.